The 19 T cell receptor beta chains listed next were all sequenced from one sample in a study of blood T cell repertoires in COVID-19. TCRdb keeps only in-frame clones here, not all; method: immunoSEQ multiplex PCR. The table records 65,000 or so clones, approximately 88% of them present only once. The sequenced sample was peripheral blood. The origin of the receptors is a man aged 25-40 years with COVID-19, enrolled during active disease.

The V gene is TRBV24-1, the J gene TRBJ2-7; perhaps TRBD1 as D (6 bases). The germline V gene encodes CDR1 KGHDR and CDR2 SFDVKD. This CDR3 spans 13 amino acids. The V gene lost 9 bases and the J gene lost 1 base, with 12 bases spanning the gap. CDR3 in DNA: TGTGCCACCTACCGGACAGAGTCCTACGAGCAGTACTTC. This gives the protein CATYRTESYEQYF.

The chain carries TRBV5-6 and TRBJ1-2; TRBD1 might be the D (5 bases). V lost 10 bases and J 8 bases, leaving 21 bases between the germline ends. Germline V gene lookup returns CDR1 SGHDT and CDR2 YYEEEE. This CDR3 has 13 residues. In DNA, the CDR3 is TGTGCCGTTTCCCGGGGAGGGGCGTTGGGCTACACCTTC. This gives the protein CAVSRGGALGYTF.

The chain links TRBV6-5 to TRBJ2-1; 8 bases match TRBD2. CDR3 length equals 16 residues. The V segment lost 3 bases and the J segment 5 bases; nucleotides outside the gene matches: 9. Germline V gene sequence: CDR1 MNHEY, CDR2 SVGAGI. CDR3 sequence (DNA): TGTGCCAGCAGTTATTACAGCGGGAGCGGCGACAATGAGCAGTTCTTC. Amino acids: CASSYYSGSGDNEQFF.

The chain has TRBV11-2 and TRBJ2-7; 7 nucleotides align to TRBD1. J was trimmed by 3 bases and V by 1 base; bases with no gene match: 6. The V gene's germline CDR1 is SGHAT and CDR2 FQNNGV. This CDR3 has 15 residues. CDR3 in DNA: TGTGCCAGCAGCTTAGTTAAACAGGGGCTCTACGAGCAGTACTTC. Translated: CASSLVKQGLYEQYF.

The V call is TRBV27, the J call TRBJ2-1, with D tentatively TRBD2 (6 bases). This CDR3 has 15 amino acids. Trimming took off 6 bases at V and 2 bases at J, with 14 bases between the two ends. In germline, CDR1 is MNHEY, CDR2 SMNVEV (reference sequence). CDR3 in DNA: TGTGCCAGCAGGGAGGAGGGCGTCGCCTACAATGAGCAGTTCTTC. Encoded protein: CASREEGVAYNEQFF.

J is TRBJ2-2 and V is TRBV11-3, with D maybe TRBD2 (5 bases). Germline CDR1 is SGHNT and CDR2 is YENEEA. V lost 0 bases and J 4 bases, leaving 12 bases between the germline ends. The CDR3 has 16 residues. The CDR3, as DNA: TGTGCCAGCAGCTTAGAGAGGGAACCAGGCACCGGGGAGCTGTTTTTT. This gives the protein CASSLEREPGTGELFF.

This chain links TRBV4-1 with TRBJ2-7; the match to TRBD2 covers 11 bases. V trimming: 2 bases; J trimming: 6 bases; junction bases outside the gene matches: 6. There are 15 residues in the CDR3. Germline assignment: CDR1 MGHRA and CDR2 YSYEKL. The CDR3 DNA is TGCGCCAGCAGCCAACTGGCTAGCGGGAGGACCGAGCAGTACTTC. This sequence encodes CASSQLASGRTEQYF.

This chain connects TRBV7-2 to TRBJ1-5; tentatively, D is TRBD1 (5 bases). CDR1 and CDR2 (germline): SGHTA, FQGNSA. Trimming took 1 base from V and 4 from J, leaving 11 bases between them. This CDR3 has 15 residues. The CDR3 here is CASSLGPGRNQPQHF. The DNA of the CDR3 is TGTGCCAGCAGCTTAGGGCCAGGGAGGAATCAGCCCCAGCATTTT. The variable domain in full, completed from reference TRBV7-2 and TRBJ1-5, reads GAGVSQSPSNKVTEKGKDVELRCDPISGHTALYWYRQSLGQGLEFLIYFQGNSAPDKSGLPSDRFSAERTGGSVSTLTIQRTQQEDSAVYLCASSLGPGRNQPQHFGDGTRLSIL.

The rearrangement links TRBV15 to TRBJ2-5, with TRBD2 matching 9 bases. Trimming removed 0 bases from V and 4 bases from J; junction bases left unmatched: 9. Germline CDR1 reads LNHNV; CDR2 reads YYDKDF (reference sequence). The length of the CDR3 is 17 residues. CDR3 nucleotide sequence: TGTGCCACCAGCAGAGATTTCGGCGGGAGGGCTTCAGAGACCCAGTACTTC. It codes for CATSRDFGGRASETQYF.

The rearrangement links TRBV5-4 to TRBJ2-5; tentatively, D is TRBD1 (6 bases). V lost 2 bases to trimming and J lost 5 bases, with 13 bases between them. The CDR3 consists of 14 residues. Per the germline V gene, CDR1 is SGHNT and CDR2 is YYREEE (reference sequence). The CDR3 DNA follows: TGTGCCAGCAGCTTAGGGGGAGTTAGGGAGACCCAGTACTTC. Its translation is CASSLGGVRETQYF.

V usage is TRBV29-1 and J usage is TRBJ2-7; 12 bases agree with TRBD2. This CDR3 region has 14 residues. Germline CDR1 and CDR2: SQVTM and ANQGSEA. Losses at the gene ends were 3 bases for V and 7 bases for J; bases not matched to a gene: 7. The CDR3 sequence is CSVEVLAGGGEQYF. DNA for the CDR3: TGCAGCGTTGAGGTACTAGCGGGAGGAGGTGAGCAGTACTTC.

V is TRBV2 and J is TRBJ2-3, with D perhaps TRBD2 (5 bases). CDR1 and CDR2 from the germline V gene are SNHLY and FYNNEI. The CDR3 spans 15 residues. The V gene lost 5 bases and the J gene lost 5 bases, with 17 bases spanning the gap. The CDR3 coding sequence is TGTGCCAGCAGTTTTGGTGGGAGAGGAGTAGATACGCAGTATTTT. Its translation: CASSFGGRGVDTQYF.

The CDR3 region is CASSMREPNTEAFF. In nucleotides, the CDR3 is TGTGCCAGTAGTATGAGGGAACCGAACACTGAAGCTTTCTTT. The chain is built from TRBV19 and TRBJ1-1, with D unresolved. V was shortened by 3 bases and J by 1 base, with 9 bases between the two germline ends. Per germline, CDR1 LNHDA and CDR2 SQIVND (reference sequence). This CDR3 is 14 amino acids long.

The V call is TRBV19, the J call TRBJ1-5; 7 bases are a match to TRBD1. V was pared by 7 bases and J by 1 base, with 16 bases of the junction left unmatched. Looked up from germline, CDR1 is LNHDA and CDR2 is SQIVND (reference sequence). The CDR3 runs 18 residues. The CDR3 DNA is TGTGCCAGTACCCATGGAGGAGGGGGCAGGAGGAGCAATCAGCCCCAGCATTTT. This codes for CASTHGGGGRRSNQPQHF.

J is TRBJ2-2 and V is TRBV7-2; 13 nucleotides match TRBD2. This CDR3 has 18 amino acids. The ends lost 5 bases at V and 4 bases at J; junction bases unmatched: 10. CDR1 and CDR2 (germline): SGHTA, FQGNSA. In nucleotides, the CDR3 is TGTGCCAGCAGCCCAACTAGCGGGAGGGCCGGGGGCACCGGGGAGCTGTTTTTT. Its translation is CASSPTSGRAGGTGELFF. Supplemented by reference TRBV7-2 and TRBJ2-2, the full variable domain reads GAGVSQSPSNKVTEKGKDVELRCDPISGHTALYWYRQSLGQGLEFLIYFQGNSAPDKSGLPSDRFSAERTGGSVSTLTIQRTQQEDSAVYLCASSPTSGRAGGTGELFFGEGSRLTVL.

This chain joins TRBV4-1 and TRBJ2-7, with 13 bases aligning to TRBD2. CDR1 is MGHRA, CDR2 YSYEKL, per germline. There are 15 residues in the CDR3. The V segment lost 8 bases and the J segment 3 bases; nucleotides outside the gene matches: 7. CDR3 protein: CASGPGLAGNYEQYF. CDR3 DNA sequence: TGCGCCAGCGGTCCGGGACTAGCGGGAAACTACGAGCAGTACTTC.

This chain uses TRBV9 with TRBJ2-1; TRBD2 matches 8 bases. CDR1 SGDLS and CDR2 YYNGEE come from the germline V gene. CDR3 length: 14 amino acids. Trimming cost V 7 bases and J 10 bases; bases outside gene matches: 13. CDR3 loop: CASGQWTSSGEQFF. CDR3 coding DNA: TGTGCCAGCGGACAATGGACTAGCTCAGGAGAGCAGTTCTTC.

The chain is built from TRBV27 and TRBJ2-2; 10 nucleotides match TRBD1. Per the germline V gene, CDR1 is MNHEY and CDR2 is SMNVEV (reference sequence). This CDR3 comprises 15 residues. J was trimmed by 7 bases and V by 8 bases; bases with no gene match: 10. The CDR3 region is CASSGTGDGVGELFF. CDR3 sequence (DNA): TGTGCCAGCTCCGGGACAGGGGATGGAGTCGGGGAGCTGTTTTTT.

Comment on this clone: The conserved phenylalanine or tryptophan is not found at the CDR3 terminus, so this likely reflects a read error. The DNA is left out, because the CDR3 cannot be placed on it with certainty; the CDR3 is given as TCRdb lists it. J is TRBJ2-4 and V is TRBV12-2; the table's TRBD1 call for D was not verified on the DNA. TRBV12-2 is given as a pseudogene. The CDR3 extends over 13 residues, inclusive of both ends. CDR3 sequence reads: CASRHITGTGSFV.